One and the same sample provided the 27 T cell receptor beta chains below, sequenced in a study of T cells in Graves' hyperthyroidism and ophthalmopathy. The CDR3 regions of TCR beta were amplified from RNA transcripts. HTBI primers were used for first-round RT-PCR of the TCR CDR3. TCRdb used MiXCR to reprocess the multiplex PCR reads, holding one entry per CDR3 protein. The sample carries fewer than 850,000 distinct CDR3 sequences, 17% recorded once. Source material: blood. These TCRs come from a man aged 45-65 years with Graves' hyperthyroidism.

This chain joins TRBV7-9 and TRBJ1-2; D perhaps matches TRBD1 (5 bases). Germline loops: CDR1 SEHNR, CDR2 FQNEAQ (reference sequence). V dropped 4 bases and J dropped 4 bases, with 16 bases sitting between them. This CDR3 contains 15 residues. CDR3 residues: CASSSLNRTSYGYTF. The CDR3 DNA follows: TGTGCCAGCAGCTCGCTCAACAGGACTTCCTATGGCTACACCTTC.

The chain is built from TRBV25-1 and TRBJ2-4, with D hard to call. The CDR3 runs 18 residues. Germline V gives CDR1 MGHDK, CDR2 SYGVNS. Trimming pared 1 base from V and 1 base from J, leaving 17 bases between. In DNA, the CDR3 is TGTGCCAGCAGTGAATTAGCCCCTGGTCGGGTGGCCAAAAACATTCAGTACTTC. This codes for CASSELAPGRVAKNIQYF.

The V and J genes are TRBV5-1 and TRBJ2-5; 8 nucleotides agree with TRBD1. This CDR3 comprises 14 residues. Germline lookup yields CDR1 SGHRS and CDR2 YFSETQ. Losses at the gene ends were 4 bases for V and 2 bases for J; bases not matched to a gene: 4. CDR3 nucleotide sequence: TGCGCCAGCAGCGGATGGACAGGGCAAGAGACCCAGTACTTC. Residues: CASSGWTGQETQYF.

For this clonotype: Compared with germline, one end of the junction differs, possibly owing to a read error. The chain employs TRBV6-2 or TRBV6-3 and TRBJ1-2; 9 nucleotides line up with TRBD1. Germline CDR1 MNHEY, CDR2 SVGEGT. The CDR3 totals 13 residues. CDR3 sequence (DNA): TGTGCCGGCAGTTTCGGACAGGGGTATGGCTACACCTTC. It specifies CAGSFGQGYGYTF.

This clonotype occurred many times. The chain uses TRBV29-1 and TRBJ2-1; 11 nucleotides match TRBD2. Germline trimming cut 6 bases from V and 2 bases from J; bases unmatched to any gene: 3. This CDR3 is 14 amino acids long. Germline V lookup: CDR1 SQVTM, CDR2 ANQGSEA. The CDR3 DNA reads TGCAGCGTACTTAGCGGGAGGGCCTACAATGAGCAGTTCTTC. Translating gives CSVLSGRAYNEQFF.

The sample holds a few counts of this clonotype. The V and J genes are TRBV11-2 and TRBJ2-3; D possibly uses TRBD1 or TRBD2 (5 bases each). Trimming removed 0 bases from V and 2 bases from J, with 21 bases in between. From germline, CDR1 is SGHAT and CDR2 FQNNGV. There are 19 residues in the CDR3. The CDR3 DNA reads as TGTGCCAGCAGCTTAGAACAAGGGCAGGGAGTGGAGGTCACAGATACGCAGTATTTT. Translation gives CASSLEQGQGVEVTDTQYF.

A word on this clonotype: No conserved phenylalanine or tryptophan ends this CDR3, so it is likely a read error. The chain couples TRBV20-1 to TRBJ2-3; tentative D call: TRBD1 (6 bases). The CDR3 has 12 amino acids. From germline, CDR1 is DFQATT and CDR2 SNEGSKA (reference sequence). The CDR3 DNA reads TGCAGCGGACAGTATAGCACAGATACGCAGTATTGT. Protein sequence: CSGQYSTDTQYC.

This clonotype was recorded at least ten times. CDR3 protein: CASSLYRDFRYNEQFF. The CDR3, as DNA: TGTGCCAGCAGCTTATACCGGGACTTCCGGTACAATGAGCAGTTCTTC. The rearrangement links TRBV13 to TRBJ2-1; weak D call: TRBD2 (6 bases). The V and J ends lost 2 bases and 4 bases respectively, with 15 bases between them. The germline V gene encodes CDR1 PRHDT and CDR2 FYEKMQ (reference sequence). The CDR3 contains 16 residues.

This clonotype occurred many times. The genes are TRBV6-1 and TRBJ2-5; no clear D gene. The CDR3 totals 15 residues. Germline CDR1 is MNHNS and CDR2 is SASEGT. V lost 5 bases, J lost 5 bases, and 18 bases lay in between. The CDR3 here is CASSYTHLEGETQYF. CDR3 in DNA: TGTGCCAGCAGTTACACACATCTAGAAGGGGAGACCCAGTACTTC.

Many counts were recorded for this clonotype. The CDR3 loop is CASSLGASGYTDTQYF. In nucleotides, the CDR3 is TGTGCCAGCAGTTTAGGGGCTAGCGGTTACACAGATACGCAGTATTTT. V usage is TRBV12-3 or TRBV12-4 and J usage is TRBJ2-3, with 7 positions matching TRBD2. This CDR3 spans 16 amino acids. V lost 1 base and J lost 2; bases outside the gene matches: 6.

This clonotype was seen a few times. The J gene is TRBJ2-2, the V gene TRBV20-1, with D uncertain. Germline values: CDR1 DFQATT, CDR2 SNEGSKA (reference sequence). The V and J ends lost 6 bases and 2 bases respectively, with 19 bases between them. The CDR3 covers 16 residues. This CDR3 is CSASPWAVINTGELFF. The CDR3 nucleotides are TGCAGTGCCTCCCCCTGGGCGGTTATAAACACCGGGGAGCTGTTTTTT.

The rearrangement joins TRBV29-1 to TRBJ2-5; no reliable D call. The germline V and J ends were trimmed by 3 bases and 5 bases, with 4 bases remaining between them. CDR3 length equals 10 residues. Germline CDR1 is SQVTM and CDR2 is ANQGSEA. CDR3 sequence reads: CSVEVETQYF. The CDR3 coding sequence is TGCAGCGTTGAGGTCGAGACCCAGTACTTC.

At least ten counts were recorded for this clonotype. The genes are TRBV10-3 and TRBJ1-1; D is undetermined. The CDR3 has 12 residues. Trimming pared 4 bases from V and 2 bases from J, leaving 5 bases between. Looked up from germline, CDR1 is ENHRY and CDR2 is SYGVKD. The CDR3 loop is CAISAYNTEAFF. For the CDR3, the DNA is TGTGCCATCAGTGCTTATAACACTGAAGCTTTCTTT.

Ten or more counts support this clonotype. The chain couples TRBV12-3 or TRBV12-4 to TRBJ2-1; the D gene is possibly TRBD1 (5 bases). With 6 bases removed from V and 0 bases from J, the gap between germline ends came to 12 bases. The CDR3 consists of 15 residues. The CDR3 DNA is TGTGCCAGCAGAAAGGACACAAGCTCCTACAATGAGCAGTTCTTC. This gives the protein CASRKDTSSYNEQFF.

In its sample, this clonotype was seen a few times. The V and J genes are TRBV20-1 and TRBJ1-1; 8 bases agree with TRBD1. This CDR3 comprises 12 residues. Per germline, CDR1 DFQATT and CDR2 SNEGSKA (reference sequence). This CDR3 reads CRPDRANTEAFF. The CDR3, as DNA: TGCAGGCCGGACAGGGCAAACACTGAAGCTTTCTTT.

At least ten counts were recorded for this clonotype. J is TRBJ2-1 and V is TRBV12-3 or TRBV12-4; D may match TRBD1 or TRBD2 (5 bases each). V shed 4 bases and J shed 7 bases, with 11 bases lying between them. This CDR3 comprises 13 residues. CDR3 nucleotide sequence: TGTGCCAGCAGTTCCGGGACGGGGAATGAGCAGTTCTTC. It translates to CASSSGTGNEQFF.

This chain joins TRBV7-9 and TRBJ2-1; 8 bases match TRBD1. The germline V gene encodes CDR1 SEHNR and CDR2 FQNEAQ (reference sequence). This CDR3 region has 18 residues. V lost 4 bases, J lost 12 bases, and 23 bases stayed unmatched. CDR3 sequence (DNA): TGTGCCAGCAGCTCGCAAGCTGAAGGGACAGGAGATTCCGAGCGGCAGTTCTTC. Its translation: CASSSQAEGTGDSERQFF.

The gene calls are TRBV5-1 and TRBJ2-7; D not certain. The CDR3 has 15 amino acids. V was clipped by 0 bases and J by 3 bases, with 13 bases between them. Looked up from germline, CDR1 is SGHRS and CDR2 is YFSETQ. Here the CDR3 reads CASSLGFRDIYEQYF. The DNA for the CDR3 is TGCGCCAGCAGCTTGGGTTTCCGAGACATCTACGAGCAGTACTTC.

This clonotype has a count of ten or more. V and J are TRBV30 and TRBJ1-5; 11 nucleotides match TRBD1. J lost 4 bases, V lost 7 bases, and 6 bases had no gene match. The CDR3 length is 14 residues. CDR1 GTSNPN and CDR2 SVGIG come from the germline V gene (reference sequence). As DNA, the CDR3 is TGTGCCTTCGACCGGGACAGGGGGAATCAGCCCCAGCATTTT. This codes for CAFDRDRGNQPQHF. Using reference TRBV30 and TRBJ1-5 for the parts outside the CDR3, the full variable domain is SQTIHQWPATLVQPVGSPLSLECTVEGTSNPNLYWYRQAAGRGLQLLFYSVGIGQISSEVPQNLSASRPQDRQFILSSKKLLLSDSGFYLCAFDRDRGNQPQHFGDGTRLSIL.

In this sample, this clonotype turned up many times. This chain connects TRBV12-3 or TRBV12-4 to TRBJ1-2; D is unresolved. The CDR3 extends over 15 amino acids. The V end was cut by 5 bases, the J end by 7 bases, with 20 bases between. In DNA, the CDR3 is TGTGCCAGCAGTCCATCTCGGAGGGCTTCACTTGGCTACACCTTC. This encodes CASSPSRRASLGYTF.

At least ten counts were recorded for this clonotype. CDR3 protein: CASSLVGTGAYNEQFF. CDR3 DNA: TGTGCCAGCAGTTTAGTCGGGACAGGGGCCTACAATGAGCAGTTCTTC. This chain links TRBV28 with TRBJ2-1; 10 bases map to TRBD1. The CDR3 is made up of 16 amino acids. Per the germline V gene, CDR1 is MDHEN and CDR2 is SYDVKM. Trimming cost V 2 bases and J 2 bases; bases outside gene matches: 3. The variable domain in full, with the rest retrieved from reference TRBV28 and TRBJ2-1, is DVKVTQSSRYLVKRTGEKVFLECVQDMDHENMFWYRQDPGLGLRLIYFSYDVKMKEKGDIPEGYSVSREKKERFSLILESASTNQTSMYLCASSLVGTGAYNEQFFGPGTRLTVL.

Many counts were recorded for this clonotype. The CDR3 protein is CSGGTSGELVTQYF. The CDR3 nucleotides are TGCAGTGGCGGGACTAGCGGGGAACTTGTTACGCAGTATTTT. The chain has TRBV20-1 and TRBJ2-3; the match to TRBD2 covers 13 bases. J lost 8 bases, V lost 7 bases, and 9 bases had no gene match. This CDR3 spans 14 amino acids. CDR1 is DFQATT, CDR2 SNEGSKA, per germline (reference sequence).

This clonotype was detected a few times. One end of the junction is discordant with germline, which a read error may explain. CDR3 loop: CASKGDGVLDSPPHF. In DNA form, the CDR3 reads TGTGCCAGCAAGGGAGATGGGGTTTTGGATTCACCCCCCCACTTT. V usage is TRBV6-1 and J usage is TRBJ1-6; no firm D call. The CDR3 covers 15 residues. Germline V gene data show CDR1 as MNHNS and CDR2 as SASEGT.

This clonotype was observed at least ten times. V is TRBV27 and J is TRBJ2-7, with D possibly being TRBD1 (5 bases). There are 17 residues in the CDR3. Deletions cut 5 bases from V and 0 bases from J, with 20 bases between. Germline CDR1 MNHEY, CDR2 SMNVEV (reference sequence). The CDR3 region has the DNA TGTGCCAGCAGTCCGCTCCAAATTCAGGGTAGCTCCTACGAGCAGTACTTC. It is translated as CASSPLQIQGSSYEQYF.

This clonotype was counted at least ten times. The chain recombines TRBV5-1 with TRBJ1-1; D is unclear. The CDR3 has 15 residues. The V end was cut by 0 bases, the J end by 5 bases, with 14 bases between. Germline CDR1 reads SGHRS; CDR2 reads YFSETQ. CDR3 residues: CASSLGRPGWTEAFF. In DNA, the CDR3 is TGCGCCAGCAGCTTGGGGCGGCCGGGGTGGACTGAAGCTTTCTTT.

The chain uses TRBV30 and TRBJ1-1; D is ambiguous. The V end was cut by 2 bases, the J end by 2 bases, with 9 bases between. The CDR3 has 13 residues. In germline, CDR1 is GTSNPN, CDR2 SVGIG (reference sequence). CDR3 in amino acids: CAWSWQINTEAFF. CDR3 in DNA: TGTGCCTGGAGTTGGCAGATCAACACTGAAGCTTTCTTT.

This clonotype was observed at least ten times. The rearrangement links TRBV12-3 or TRBV12-4 to TRBJ1-2; D is unclear. V gave up 2 bases and J gave up 7 bases, with 14 bases separating them. CDR3 size: 14 residues. This CDR3 is CASSLRRQPPGYTF. The CDR3 region has the DNA TGTGCCAGCAGTTTAAGGCGGCAGCCTCCTGGCTACACCTTC.